The sequence of this T cell receptor (beta chain) was determined in a study of T cells in Graves' hyperthyroidism and ophthalmopathy. Background on the study: Peripheral blood was secured at the point of initial diagnosis, before any treatment.

Absence of ophthalmopathy progression within 18 months defined stable Graves' hyperthyroidism. Disease duration under 2 months; hyperthyroidism patients were aged 18 to 65. The PBMCs were sourced from fresh peripheral blood (10 ml). The V gene's germline CDR1 is PRHDT and CDR2 FYEKMQ (reference sequence). With 5 bases clipped from V and 2 bases from J, the junction kept 7 bases outside the gene matches. The CDR3 covers 15 residues. TCR beta CDR3 regions were amplified from RNA. Primed by the HTBI set, a first-round RT-PCR was run on the TCR CDR3. Via MiXCR, TCRdb re-called the multiplex PCR reads, giving one row per CDR3 protein. Altogether about 300,000 distinct CDR3 sequences are present, 15% to 20% being singletons, with the ten largest covering approximately 35%.

The receptor was isolated from a man aged 25-45 years with Graves' hyperthyroidism. The sequenced sample was blood. The V and J genes are TRBV13 and TRBJ2-3; 7 nucleotides agree with TRBD2. The chain's CDR3 is CASSTKTSPTDTQYF. The DNA of the CDR3 is TGTGCCAGCAGCACCAAGACTAGCCCCACAGATACGCAGTATTTT.